This T cell receptor beta chain stems from a study of blood T cells in healthy people across ages. Through a sample-barcoded 5' primer and a J-beta primer mix, a second PCR was run for about 6 to 11 cycles. MiXCR was run by TCRdb on the 5' RACE reads, yielding one entry per CDR3 protein. The table shows hundreds of thousands of distinct CDR3 sequences, with roughly 21% occurring only once. This clonotype appeared a few times. Germline V gene lookup returns CDR1 DFQATT and CDR2 SNEGSKA (reference sequence). This CDR3 is 16 amino acids long. V shed 0 bases and J 3 bases; nucleotides not matched to a gene: 9.

V is TRBV20-1 and J is TRBJ2-7; TRBD2 matches at 9 bases. Sequencing was done on a sample of blood. This sequence was found in a man aged 65 to 79 in good health. The CDR3 sequence is CSARDLALAGFYEQYF. The CDR3 coding sequence is TGCAGTGCTAGAGATCTTGCACTAGCGGGCTTCTACGAGCAGTACTTC.